Following are 25 T cell receptor beta chains from one sample sequenced in a study of blood T cells in healthy people across ages. Sample-barcoded 5' priming and a J-beta primer mix drove a second PCR of about 7 to 11 cycles. One entry per CDR3 protein results from TCRdb running MiXCR on the 5' RACE reads. The table records 1 million to 1.2 million distinct CDR3 sequences, 35% to 45% of them present only once. Sequencing used blood. The receptors were sampled from a man aged 18 to 35 in good health.

This clonotype has only a few counts. The chain couples TRBV28 to TRBJ2-5; the D is unclear. V was pared by 5 bases and J by 2 bases, with 12 bases between. The germline V gene encodes CDR1 MDHEN and CDR2 SYDVKM. This CDR3 has 14 residues. The CDR3 sequence: CASSASLGQETQYF. The CDR3 DNA is TGTGCCAGCAGTGCCTCACTGGGACAAGAGACCCAGTACTTC.

This clonotype was counted between two and nine times. V gene TRBV4-2 combines with J gene TRBJ2-1; 10 nucleotides agree with TRBD2. CDR1 LGHNA and CDR2 YNFKEQ come from the germline V gene. The CDR3 totals 17 residues. After removal of 0 bases from V and 10 bases from J, the junction contained 12 bases not matched to a gene. This CDR3 is CASSQDGAGGRKIEQFF. CDR3 coding DNA: TGTGCCAGCAGCCAAGACGGAGCGGGGGGGAGGAAGATAGAGCAGTTCTTC.

This clonotype was recorded a few times. CDR3 sequence (DNA): TGTGCCAGCAGGGGACTAACTCAAGAGACCCAGTACTTC. Translation gives CASRGLTQETQYF. The rearrangement uses TRBV6-2 or TRBV6-3 and TRBJ2-5; 7 nucleotides match TRBD2. The germline gives CDR1 MNHEY, CDR2 SVGEGT. V lost 6 bases and J lost 2; bases outside the gene matches: 3. The CDR3 extends over 13 amino acids.

CDR3 DNA sequence: TGTGCCAGCAGTTTCACTAGCGGGTTCACCGGGGAGCTGTTTTTT. As protein: CASSFTSGFTGELFF. The chain links TRBV7-9 to TRBJ2-2, with 9 nucleotides matching TRBD2. After removal of 6 bases from V and 4 bases from J, the junction contained 6 bases not matched to a gene. Germline CDR1 SEHNR, CDR2 FQNEAQ (reference sequence). The CDR3 is made up of 15 amino acids.

This clonotype was seen a few times. The rearrangement uses TRBV27 and TRBJ2-3; TRBD2 might be the D (5 bases). The V gene lost 8 bases and the J gene lost 3 bases, with 21 bases spanning the gap. This CDR3 region has 16 residues. The V gene's germline CDR1 is MNHEY and CDR2 SMNVEV (reference sequence). CDR3 loop: CASGRRRSTLTDTQYF. DNA for the CDR3: TGTGCCAGCGGTAGGAGGAGGTCCACCCTAACAGATACGCAGTATTTT.

This chain connects TRBV3-1 to TRBJ1-2; D gene ambiguous. Germline V gene sequence: CDR1 LGHDT, CDR2 YNNKEL (reference sequence). The CDR3 has 15 residues. V was trimmed by 4 bases and J by 1 base, leaving 13 bases between them. The CDR3 DNA reads as TGTGCCAGCAGCCTTGCCGGCGGGATTAACTATGGCTACACCTTC. This encodes CASSLAGGINYGYTF.

The V and J genes are TRBV7-3 and TRBJ2-3; D unclear. This CDR3 is 15 amino acids long. V was trimmed by 5 bases and J by 6 bases, leaving 18 bases between them. CDR1 is SGHTA and CDR2 is FQGTGA in the germline V gene. The CDR3 nucleotides read TGTGCCAGCAGCCAATGTCGGCAACGTCTCGATACGCAGTATTTT. Translating gives CASSQCRQRLDTQYF.

The sample holds a few counts of this clonotype. V gene TRBV5-1 combines with J gene TRBJ1-5, with a possible D match to TRBD1 (5 bases). The CDR3 sequence is 13 residues long. Germline loops: CDR1 SGHRS, CDR2 YFSETQ. Trimming cost V 4 bases and J 6 bases, with 11 bases left between them. CDR3 coding DNA: TGCGCCAGCAGCCAAAACGGGGGTCAGCCCCAGCATTTT. Translated: CASSQNGGQPQHF. Full variable domain (remainder filled in from reference TRBV5-1 and TRBJ1-5): KAGVTQTPRYLIKTRGQQVTLSCSPISGHRSVSWYQQTPGQGLQFLFEYFSETQRNKGNFPGRFSGRQFSNSRSEMNVSTLELGDSALYLCASSQNGGQPQHFGDGTRLSIL.

This clonotype was observed a few times. The chain combines TRBV2 with TRBJ2-1; 10 nucleotides line up with TRBD2. The V segment lost 7 bases and the J segment 5 bases; nucleotides outside the gene matches: 5. The V gene's germline CDR1 is SNHLY and CDR2 FYNNEI. The CDR3 has 14 amino acids. CDR3 bases: TGTGCCAGCAATCTAGCGGGGGCCGACAATGAGCAGTTCTTC. Protein: CASNLAGADNEQFF.

J is TRBJ2-1 and V is TRBV20-1; the D gene is possibly TRBD2 (6 bases). The V and J ends lost 1 base and 6 bases respectively, with 13 bases between them. CDR3 size: 14 residues. Germline V gene data show CDR1 as DFQATT and CDR2 as SNEGSKA (reference sequence). The CDR3 loop is CSARGFLAFNEQFF. The CDR3 bases are TGCAGTGCTAGAGGTTTTCTAGCGTTCAATGAGCAGTTCTTC.

The chain joins TRBV5-1 to TRBJ2-3, with 8 bases aligning to TRBD2. The CDR3 extends over 16 amino acids. Germline CDR1 reads SGHRS; CDR2 reads YFSETQ. With 1 base clipped from V and 3 bases from J, the junction kept 7 bases outside the gene matches. The chain's CDR3 is CASSLSQRGSTDTQYF. DNA for the CDR3: TGCGCCAGCAGCTTGAGCCAGCGGGGGAGTACAGATACGCAGTATTTT.

This clonotype has ten or more counts. The chain couples TRBV12-3 or TRBV12-4 to TRBJ1-1; D gene uncertain. There are 13 residues in the CDR3. The V gene lost 1 base and the J gene lost 1 base, with 4 bases spanning the gap. This chain's CDR3 is CASSLGPNTEAFF. For the CDR3, the DNA is TGTGCCAGCAGTTTAGGGCCGAACACTGAAGCTTTCTTT.

V gene TRBV7-9 combines with J gene TRBJ2-2; D not certain. The V end was cut by 6 bases, the J end by 1 base, with 18 bases between. This CDR3 has 17 residues. Germline loops: CDR1 SEHNR, CDR2 FQNEAQ (reference sequence). The CDR3 DNA sequence: TGTGCCAGCAGGCCCTCGGTCGGCGAATTGAACACCGGGGAGCTGTTTTTT. This codes for CASRPSVGELNTGELFF.

The genes are TRBV6-5 and TRBJ2-7; 7 positions agree with TRBD1. The germline V gene encodes CDR1 MNHEY and CDR2 SVGAGI. CDR3 length: 13 amino acids. The V and J ends lost 2 bases and 7 bases, in that order; junction bases with no gene match: 5. DNA for the CDR3: TGTGCCAGCAGTTACGACAGGGTCGGTGAGCAGTACTTC. Residues: CASSYDRVGEQYF.

Turning to this clonotype: This may be a read error, as it is one base from a much larger clone. The chain is built from TRBV20-1 and TRBJ2-5, with 8 bases aligning to TRBD1. Germline V CDR1 and CDR2: DFQATT, SNEGSKA (reference sequence). The CDR3 spans 13 residues. The CDR3 sequence: CSSPGQGGNEQYF. The CDR3 DNA reads TGCAGCTCTCCCGGACAGGGTGGGAATGAGCAGTACTTC.

In the case of this clonotype: The junction shows a germline mismatch at one end, possibly a read error. The rearrangement joins TRBV5-1 to TRBJ2-1, with D perhaps TRBD1 or TRBD2 (5 bases each). CDR1 and CDR2 (germline): SGHRS, YFSETQ. The CDR3 has 13 residues. Here the CDR3 DNA reads TGCGCCAACAGCTTGGTAATAGGGGAGGAGCAGTTCTTC. It translates to CANSLVIGEEQFF.

This clonotype has only a few counts. The rearrangement joins TRBV6-5 to TRBJ1-5; D is possibly TRBD1 (5 bases). Germline CDR1 and CDR2: MNHEY and SVGAGI. The length of the CDR3 is 13 residues. V lost 2 bases and J lost 7, with 9 bases in between. This CDR3 reads CASSYGGRQPQHF. The CDR3 DNA sequence: TGTGCCAGCAGTTACGGGGGGAGACAGCCCCAGCATTTT.

Comment on this clonotype: A junction end diverges from the germline sequence, so it may reflect a read error. The chain joins TRBV20-1 to TRBJ1-6, with D unclear. The germline V gene has CDR1 DFQATT and CDR2 SNEGSKA (reference sequence). The CDR3 consists of 17 residues. In DNA form, the CDR3 reads TGCAGTGCTAGAGATCGGAGCCGACGGGGTTTCGGTTCACCCTTCCACTTT. Residues: CSARDRSRRGFGSPFHF.

This clonotype was seen once. The chain carries TRBV28 and TRBJ1-4; TRBD1 matches at 8 bases. CDR1 is MDHEN and CDR2 is SYDVKM in the germline V gene. The V and J ends lost 4 bases and 4 bases, in that order; junction bases with no gene match: 5. CDR3 length equals 15 residues. As DNA, the CDR3 is TGTGCCAGCAGTTCCGGGACAGGCATTAATGAAAAACTGTTTTTT. It specifies CASSSGTGINEKLFF.

This clonotype was seen just once. The chain combines TRBV6-5 with TRBJ1-2, with 7 bases that match TRBD1. The length of the CDR3 is 12 residues. Germline CDR1 reads MNHEY; CDR2 reads SVGAGI. The V gene end was trimmed by 7 bases and the J gene end by 8 bases; junction bases not matched to a gene: 7. In DNA form, the CDR3 reads TGTGCCAGCACCAAGACAGGGCGAGGCTACACCTTC. Its translation: CASTKTGRGYTF.

The sample holds one count of this clonotype. The rearrangement joins TRBV20-1 to TRBJ2-7, with 9 bases identical to TRBD1. The CDR3 is made up of 14 amino acids. With 4 bases clipped from V and 5 bases from J, the junction kept 9 bases outside the gene matches. Looked up from germline, CDR1 is DFQATT and CDR2 is SNEGSKA (reference sequence). CDR3 amino acids: CSATRATGGNEQYF. CDR3 nucleotide sequence: TGCAGTGCTACAAGAGCGACAGGGGGGAACGAGCAGTACTTC.

Of note for this clonotype: One end of the junction does not line up with germline, which may come from a read error. This chain connects TRBV5-1 to TRBJ1-4, with D possibly being TRBD1 (5 bases). Germline CDR1 reads SGHRS; CDR2 reads YFSETQ. CDR3 length equals 15 residues. The CDR3 loop reads CANSLETVGKEKLFF. The CDR3 nucleotides are TGCGCCAACAGCTTGGAGACAGTAGGCAAAGAAAAACTGTTTTTT.

This chain uses TRBV7-9 with TRBJ1-6, with TRBD1 identical over 7 bases. Losses at the gene ends were 3 bases for V and 9 bases for J; bases not matched to a gene: 5. Germline values: CDR1 SEHNR, CDR2 FQNEAQ (reference sequence). The CDR3 runs 14 residues. The chain's CDR3 is CASSFVGGSSPLHF. CDR3 coding DNA: TGTGCCAGCAGCTTCGTAGGGGGCTCTTCACCCCTCCACTTT.

The chain recombines TRBV20-1 with TRBJ1-2; 11 bases align to TRBD1. The CDR3 length is 16 residues. Germline loops: CDR1 DFQATT, CDR2 SNEGSKA (reference sequence). The trim removed 4 bases at V and 4 bases at J, leaving 11 bases unmatched. The CDR3 region is CSAKNPRDRGIYGYTF. The CDR3 DNA sequence: TGCAGTGCTAAAAATCCCCGGGACAGGGGGATCTATGGCTACACCTTC.

This clonotype was counted a few times. A junction end diverges from the germline sequence, so it may reflect a read error. The chain couples TRBV7-7 to TRBJ2-1; D is uncertain. The CDR3 has 13 amino acids. CDR1 is SSHAT, CDR2 FNYEAQ, per germline (reference sequence). As DNA, the CDR3 is TGTGCTAGCAGCTCCAGCAGGTACAATGAGCAGTTCTTC. Encoded protein: CASSSSRYNEQFF.